The sequence of this T cell receptor (beta chain) was determined in a study of blood T cell repertoires in COVID-19. Study summary: The United States, Italy and Spain supplied acute and convalescent COVID-19 samples. T cells, B-cell-depleted T cells, or PBMCs supplied cDNA or gDNA.

The count of this clone is one. Per the study methods: Amplification of reference gene primers provided the estimated nucleated cell counts. Sequenced by immunoSEQ multiplex PCR; TCRdb stores in-frame clones only, minus some. Clone size and the V and J calls come from that table; the DNA yielded D and trimming. The sample yields roughly 140,000 clones, 80% seen once. Source material: peripheral blood. The receptor was isolated from a woman aged 45 to 65 with acute or convalescent COVID-19.

As DNA, the CDR3 is TGTGCCAGCAGCTTAGACGGCGGGGGCGACGAGCAGTACTTC. Translated: CASSLDGGGDEQYF. This chain connects TRBV11-2 to TRBJ2-7, with D maybe TRBD2 (7 bases). Trimming took off 0 bases at V and 5 bases at J, with 11 bases between the two ends. Germline V gene data show CDR1 as SGHAT and CDR2 as FQNNGV. The CDR3 is 14 residues long. The variable domain in full, completed from reference TRBV11-2 and TRBJ2-7, reads EAGVAQSPRYKIIEKRQSVAFWCNPISGHATLYWYQQILGQGPKLLIQFQNNGVVDDSQLPKDRFSAERLKGVDSTLKIQPAKLEDSAVYLCASSLDGGGDEQYFGPGTRLTVT.